This TCR beta chain came from a study of human T cells and chemical hapten exposure. The time point is: pre-sensitization, week 0. Treatment reported: therapeutic diphenylcyclopropenone sensitization with weekly scalp DPC. TCRdb re-called the RACE reads with MiXCR, one entry per CDR3 protein. The table has 300,000 to 450,000 distinct CDR3 sequences, approximately 5% seen once. Germline V gives CDR1 SQVTM, CDR2 ANQGSEA. This CDR3 comprises 15 residues. V was clipped by 2 bases and J by 6 bases, with 19 bases between them. Sequencing was performed on whole blood, taken in connection with sensitization to the hapten diphenylcyclopropenone (DPC). The chain combines TRBV29-1 with TRBJ1-2; tentatively, D is TRBD1 (5 bases). The source is a woman aged 45-60 years with alopecia areata. Some clones in this sample may be carry-over from other donors' samples. The CDR3 bases are TGCAGCGTTGAATCCCTCGACAGCTCCAGGGATGGCTACACCTTC. Protein: CSVESLDSSRDGYTF.